The T cell receptor beta chain under discussion was sequenced for a study of T cells in localized non-small cell lung cancer. The repertoire was sequenced with immunoSEQ multiplex PCR; TCRdb's copy has only in-frame clones and lacks some. The data show about 48,000 clones, approximately 75% seen once. J lost 2 bases, V lost 2 bases, and 5 bases had no gene match. CDR1 is MNHNS and CDR2 is SASEGT in the germline V gene. The CDR3 spans 15 residues. The rearrangement links TRBV6-1 to TRBJ2-5, with 7 bases aligning to TRBD2. This TCR was recovered from a man aged 40 to 70 with stage I squamous cell lung carcinoma. Sequences were derived from peripheral blood, sampled before any cancer treatment. Written as DNA, the CDR3 is TGTGCCAGCAGTGAACTGGCGGGGGAACAAGAGACCCAGTACTTC. It encodes CASSELAGEQETQYF.